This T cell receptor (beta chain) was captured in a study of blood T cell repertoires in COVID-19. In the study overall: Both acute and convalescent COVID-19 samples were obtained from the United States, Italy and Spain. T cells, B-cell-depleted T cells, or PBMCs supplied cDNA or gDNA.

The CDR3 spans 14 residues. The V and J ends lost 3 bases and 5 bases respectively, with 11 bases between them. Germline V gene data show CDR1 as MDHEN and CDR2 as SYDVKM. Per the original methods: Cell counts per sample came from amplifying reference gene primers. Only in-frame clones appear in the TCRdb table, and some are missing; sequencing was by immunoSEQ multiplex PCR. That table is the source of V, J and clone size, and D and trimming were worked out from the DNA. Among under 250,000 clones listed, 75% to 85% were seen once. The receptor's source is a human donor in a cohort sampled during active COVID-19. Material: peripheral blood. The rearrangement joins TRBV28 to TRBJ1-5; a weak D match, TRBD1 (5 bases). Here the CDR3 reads CASSLLGGDQPQHF. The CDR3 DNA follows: TGTGCCAGCAGTTTGTTGGGAGGGGATCAGCCCCAGCATTTT.